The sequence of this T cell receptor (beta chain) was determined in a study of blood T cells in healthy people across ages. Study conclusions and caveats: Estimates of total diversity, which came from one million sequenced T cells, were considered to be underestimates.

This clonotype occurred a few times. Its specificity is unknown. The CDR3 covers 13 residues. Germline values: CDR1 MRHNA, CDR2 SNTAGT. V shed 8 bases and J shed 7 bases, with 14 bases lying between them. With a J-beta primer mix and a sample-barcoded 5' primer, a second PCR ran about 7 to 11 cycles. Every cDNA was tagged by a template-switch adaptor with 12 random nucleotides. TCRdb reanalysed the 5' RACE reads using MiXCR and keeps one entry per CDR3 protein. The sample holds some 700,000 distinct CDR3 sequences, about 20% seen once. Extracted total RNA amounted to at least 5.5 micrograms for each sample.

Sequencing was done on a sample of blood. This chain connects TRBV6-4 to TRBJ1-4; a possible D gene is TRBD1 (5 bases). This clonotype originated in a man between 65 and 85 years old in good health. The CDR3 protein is CASSGHLGEKLFF. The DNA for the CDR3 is TGTGCCAGCTCCGGACACCTTGGTGAAAAACTGTTTTTT.